Listed here is a single T cell receptor (beta chain). The ends were cut back, 2 bases at V and 2 bases at J, with 7 bases in the middle. The length of the CDR3 is 13 residues. CDR1 LNHNV and CDR2 YYDKDF come from the germline V gene (reference sequence). Ages ranged from roughly 18 to 100 years, with residence in approximately 23 US areas. Grouping used clinical history reported by participants in a survey and questionnaire. The study counted Cohort 3 donors as recovered given two negative PCRs, clearance, or symptom resolution. This entry belongs to a study of blood T cell repertoires in COVID-19. Study in general: The United States, Italy and Spain supplied acute and convalescent COVID-19 samples.

This table comes from immunoSEQ multiplex PCR, and its TCRdb copy is limited to in-frame clones, with some not included. This repertoire shows a few hundred thousand clones, less than 95% found once; its top ten account for less than 0.75%. The clonotype was recovered from a man between 18 and 35 years old who had recovered from COVID-19. The V and J genes are TRBV15 and TRBJ2-7; D is unclear. Specimen: PBMCs or T cells enriched from blood (not recorded which). CDR3 DNA sequence: TGTGCCACCAGCAGAACATCTGCCTACGAGCAGTACTTC. Protein: CATSRTSAYEQYF.